Presented here are 10 T cell receptor beta chains from one specimen sequenced in a study of human T cells and chemical hapten exposure. The time point here: pre-sensitization, week 0. Treatment noted: therapeutic diphenylcyclopropenone sensitization with weekly scalp DPC. In TCRdb, the RACE reads were re-called with MiXCR into one record per CDR3 protein. Here the sample spans 380,000 or so distinct CDR3 sequences, around 5% being singletons. Sequencing was performed on whole blood, taken in connection with sensitization to the hapten diphenylcyclopropenone (DPC). These receptors were taken from a young woman with alopecia areata. Some clones in this sample may be carry-over from other donors' samples.

This clonotype was counted between two and nine times. The V call is TRBV4-1, the J call TRBJ2-7, with D hard to call. The germline V gene has CDR1 MGHRA and CDR2 YSYEKL. V lost 2 bases and J 3 bases, leaving 17 bases between the germline ends. This CDR3 is built from 16 residues. CDR3 DNA sequence: TGCGCCAGCAGCCAAATCGCCGGCGGCCGGTACTACGAGCAGTACTTC. It translates to CASSQIAGGRYYEQYF.

There are a few counts of this clonotype. This rearrangement joins TRBV11-2 to TRBJ2-3; D is uncertain. The CDR3 totals 12 residues. The germline V gene has CDR1 SGHAT and CDR2 FQNNGV. Deletions cut 1 base from V and 10 bases from J, with 9 bases between. The CDR3 coding sequence is TGTGCCAGCAGCTTAGGAAGGGCTGCGCAGTATTTT. Translation gives CASSLGRAAQYF.

This clonotype was observed a few times. The chain recombines TRBV13 with TRBJ1-1; no reliable D call. V was trimmed by 6 bases and J by 0 bases, leaving 8 bases between them. Germline V gene lookup returns CDR1 PRHDT and CDR2 FYEKMQ (reference sequence). CDR3 size: 13 residues. The chain's CDR3 is CASSQTLNTEAFF. The CDR3 DNA follows: TGTGCCAGCAGTCAAACACTGAACACTGAAGCTTTCTTT.

The V gene is TRBV7-3, the J gene TRBJ1-1; D ambiguous. The V end was cut by 5 bases, the J end by 10 bases, with 20 bases between. The germline gives CDR1 SGHTA, CDR2 FQGTGA. The CDR3 has 14 amino acids. The CDR3 spells CASSQSGISAVAFF. For the CDR3, the DNA is TGTGCCAGCAGCCAATCGGGGATTTCGGCGGTAGCTTTCTTT.

In this sample, this clonotype turned up a few times. The rearrangement uses TRBV3-1 and TRBJ1-5; D remains unclear. Germline lookup yields CDR1 LGHDT and CDR2 YNNKEL (reference sequence). V was shortened by 3 bases and J by 6 bases, with 6 bases between the two germline ends. This CDR3 contains 12 residues. CDR3 sequence: CASSHRGQPQHF. Written as DNA, the CDR3 is TGTGCCAGCAGCCATCGAGGTCAGCCCCAGCATTTT.

This clonotype appeared many times. The chain joins TRBV18 to TRBJ2-3, with D possibly matching TRBD2 (6 bases). CDR1 and CDR2 from the germline V gene are KGHSH and LQKENI. The germline V and J ends were trimmed by 1 base and 2 bases, with 13 bases remaining between them. The CDR3 totals 16 residues. For the CDR3, the DNA is TGTGCCAGCTCACCACAGGTTAGCGGATCCACAGATACGCAGTATTTT. It translates to CASSPQVSGSTDTQYF. The whole variable domain, filled in from reference TRBV18 and TRBJ2-3, reads NAGVMQNPRHLVRRRGQEARLRCSPMKGHSHVYWYRQLPEEGLKFMVYLQKENIIDESGMPKERFSAEFPKEGPSILRIQQVVRGDSAAYFCASSPQVSGSTDTQYFGPGTRLTVL.

V gene TRBV7-9 combines with J gene TRBJ1-2; tentative D call: TRBD1 (5 bases). The CDR3 extends over 16 amino acids. Germline V lookup: CDR1 SEHNR, CDR2 FQNEAQ (reference sequence). Between the trimmed V and J ends, which lost 3 bases and 0 bases, there was a span of 14 bases. The CDR3: CASSLLGVMSNYGYTF. The CDR3 nucleotides are TGTGCCAGCAGCTTGTTGGGGGTCATGTCTAACTATGGCTACACCTTC.

This chain connects TRBV6-2 or TRBV6-3 to TRBJ1-1; D gene uncertain. The CDR3 totals 13 residues. Per the germline V gene, CDR1 is MNHEY and CDR2 is SVGEGT. The germline V and J ends were trimmed by 0 bases and 7 bases, with 9 bases remaining between them. The CDR3 region has the DNA TGTGCCAGCAGTTACTCAGAGCGGAATGAAGCTTTCTTT. It yields the protein CASSYSERNEAFF.

This clonotype was seen at least ten times. This chain uses TRBV4-2 with TRBJ1-6; D gene ambiguous. The germline V gene has CDR1 LGHNA and CDR2 YNFKEQ. V lost 3 bases to trimming and J lost 10 bases, with 34 bases between them. The CDR3 covers 21 residues. CDR3 sequence (DNA): TGTGCCAGCAGCCACGTCCTAATACTCTCCGATGGCCCAGTGGTTAGATCACCCCTCCACTTT. This encodes CASSHVLILSDGPVVRSPLHF.

This clonotype was seen a few times. CDR3 coding DNA: TGTGCCAGCAAGCTACCCAGGGGGTTTAACCTCATGAACACTGAAGCTTTCTTT. Translated: CASKLPRGFNLMNTEAFF. V and J are TRBV6-1 and TRBJ1-1; 7 bases line up with TRBD1. CDR1 and CDR2 from the germline V gene are MNHNS and SASEGT. The CDR3 is 18 residues long. The J segment lost 0 bases and the V segment lost 7 bases, leaving 17 bases of the junction unmatched.